A few counts support the clone carrying this T cell receptor beta chain. Time point in this sample: cycle 4 day 1 (C4D1), after 6 weeks of nivolumab. Every patient experienced relapse after autologous stem cell transplantation, and brentuximab vedotin exposure varied. V lost 3 bases, J lost 8 bases, and 13 bases lay in between. Germline CDR1 SGHTA, CDR2 FQGNSA. The CDR3 runs 13 residues. The record originates from a study of PD-1 blockade in classical Hodgkin lymphoma. Here immunoSEQ multiplex PCR was the method, and the copy in TCRdb shows in-frame clones only, minus some. Of 15,000 to 25,000 clones detected, approximately 73% appear once; the ten largest clones hold 20% to 25%.

The clonotype was recovered from a human donor with classical Hodgkin lymphoma. The J gene is TRBJ1-2, the V gene TRBV7-2; D not certain. The material sequenced was peripheral blood mononuclear cells (PBMCs), taken before the fourth cycle of nivolumab. CDR3 region: CASSLSDGRGYTF. DNA for the CDR3: TGTGCCAGCAGCTTGTCCGACGGGAGGGGCTACACCTTC.